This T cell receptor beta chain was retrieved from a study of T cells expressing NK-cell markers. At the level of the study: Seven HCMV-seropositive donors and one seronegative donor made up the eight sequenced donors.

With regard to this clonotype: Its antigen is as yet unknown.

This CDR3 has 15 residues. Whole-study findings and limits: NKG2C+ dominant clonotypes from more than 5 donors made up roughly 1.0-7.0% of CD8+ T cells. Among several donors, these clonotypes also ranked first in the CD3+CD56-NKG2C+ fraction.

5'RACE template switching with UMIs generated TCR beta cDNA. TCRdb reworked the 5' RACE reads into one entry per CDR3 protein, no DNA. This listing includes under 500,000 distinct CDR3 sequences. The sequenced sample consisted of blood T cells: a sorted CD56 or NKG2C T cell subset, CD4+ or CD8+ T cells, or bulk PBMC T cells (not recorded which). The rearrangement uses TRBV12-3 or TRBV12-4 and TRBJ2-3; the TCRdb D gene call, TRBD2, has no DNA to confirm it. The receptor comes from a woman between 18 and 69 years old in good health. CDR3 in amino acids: CASSLMERESDTQYF.